This T cell receptor (beta chain) is from a study of T cells after yellow fever vaccination. This CDR3 has 15 amino acids. Germline CDR1 reads SGDLS; CDR2 reads YYNGEE. Trimming removed 2 bases from V and 5 bases from J, with 16 bases in between. General observations from the study: Reappearance after the booster was seen for most primary-vaccination clones, at 95% to 97% CD4 and 85% to 90% CD8.

TCRdb called the 5' RACE reads again in MiXCR, with one record for every CDR3 protein. Of about 320,000 distinct CDR3 sequences detected, around 11% appear once; the ten largest clones hold under 4%. This clonotype was picked up a small number of times. Antigen specificity is unknown. This sequence originates from a man aged 18 to 29 who received the YFV17D yellow fever vaccine. The sample consisted of CD4+ T cells sorted from PBMCs, taken 45 days after the yellow fever booster vaccination. The chain links TRBV9 to TRBJ2-5, with D perhaps being TRBD1 or TRBD2 (6 bases each). The CDR3 spells CASSVRGDGWETQYF. CDR3 nucleotides: TGTGCCAGCAGCGTTAGGGGGGATGGTTGGGAGACCCAGTACTTC. The full variable domain, with the rest looked up from reference TRBV9 and TRBJ2-5, is DSGVTQTPKHLITATGQRVTLRCSPRSGDLSVYWYQQSLDQGLQFLIQYYNGEERAKGNILERFSAQQFPDLHSELNLSSLELGDSALYFCASSVRGDGWETQYFGPGTRLLVL.